Shown below are 31 T cell receptor beta chains from a single sample sequenced in a study of T cells in Graves' hyperthyroidism and ophthalmopathy. TCR beta CDR3 regions were amplified from RNA. The HTBI set primed first-round TCR CDR3 RT-PCR. One entry per CDR3 protein results from TCRdb running MiXCR on the multiplex PCR reads. The sample has about 500,000 distinct CDR3 sequences, about 15% seen once; the top ten hold roughly a sixth. The sequencing input was blood. The receptors derive from a woman between 18 and 30 years old with Graves' ophthalmopathy.

V usage is TRBV6-5 and J usage is TRBJ1-2; tentative D call: TRBD1 (6 bases). Germline V gene sequence: CDR1 MNHEY, CDR2 SVGAGI. The CDR3 loop spans 14 amino acids. V dropped 4 bases and J dropped 6 bases, with 15 bases sitting between them. The DNA for the CDR3 is TGTGCCAGCAGTTCTGCAGGGGAGTCGGATGGCTACACCTTC. Its translation is CASSSAGESDGYTF.

This clonotype was observed many times. CDR3 loop: CAWSVRDTGELFF. The CDR3 bases are TGTGCCTGGAGTGTAAGGGACACCGGGGAGCTGTTTTTT. The chain has TRBV30 and TRBJ2-2; D gene ambiguous. The CDR3 spans 13 residues. CDR1 and CDR2 from the germline V gene are GTSNPN and SVGIG (reference sequence). The V end was cut by 0 bases, the J end by 3 bases, with 5 bases between.

This clonotype has a handful of counts. This may stem from a read error, because a much larger clone lies one nucleotide away. CDR3 in amino acids: CASSLVNTGELFF. The CDR3 DNA follows: TGTGCCAGCAGTTTAGTGAACACCGGGGAGCTGTTTTTT. The V call is TRBV27, the J call TRBJ2-2, with unresolved D. Germline values: CDR1 MNHEY, CDR2 SMNVEV (reference sequence). The CDR3 runs to 13 residues. V shed 2 bases and J shed 1 base, with 2 bases lying between them.

Comments on this clonotype: A much larger clone sits a single nucleotide away, making a read error possible. The rearrangement links TRBV5-1 to TRBJ1-1, with D maybe TRBD1 (6 bases). Germline CDR1 reads SGHRS; CDR2 reads YFSETQ. V lost 10 bases, J lost 4 bases, and 20 bases lay in between. The CDR3 totals 14 residues. The CDR3 region has the DNA TGCGCCTCATTCCCTCAGGGGCGCGGCACTGAAGCTTTCTTT. Residues: CASFPQGRGTEAFF.

The chain links TRBV7-3 to TRBJ2-2; D is undetermined. V was shortened by 5 bases and J by 5 bases, with 9 bases between the two germline ends. The CDR3 spans 13 residues. Germline V CDR1 and CDR2: SGHTA, FQGTGA. The CDR3 nucleotides are TGTGCCAGCAGCGTCACACAAACCGGGGAGCTGTTTTTT. Amino acids: CASSVTQTGELFF.

CDR3 bases: TGTGCCTGGAGTACGGGACAGGGGGTATACAATGAGCAGTTCTTC. Encoded protein: CAWSTGQGVYNEQFF. The V and J genes are TRBV30 and TRBJ2-1; 11 bases fit TRBD1. Unmatched junction bases numbered 4, after V lost 2 bases and J lost 4 bases. Germline V gene sequence: CDR1 GTSNPN, CDR2 SVGIG (reference sequence). This CDR3 spans 15 amino acids. The complete variable domain, with remaining parts taken from reference TRBV30 and TRBJ2-1, reads SQTIHQWPATLVQPVGSPLSLECTVEGTSNPNLYWYRQAAGRGLQLLFYSVGIGQISSEVPQNLSASRPQDRQFILSSKKLLLSDSGFYLCAWSTGQGVYNEQFFGPGTRLTVL.

V usage is TRBV29-1 and J usage is TRBJ1-2; D is possibly TRBD1 (5 bases). Germline V lookup: CDR1 SQVTM, CDR2 ANQGSEA. V was cut by 0 bases and J by 4 bases, with 15 bases left in between. The CDR3 is 15 amino acids. CDR3 nucleotide sequence: TGCAGCGTTGAAGATGGGAACGGAGGGGCCTATGGCTACACCTTC. Amino acid sequence: CSVEDGNGGAYGYTF.

This clonotype was seen repeatedly, ten times or more. The V and J genes are TRBV29-1 and TRBJ2-3; 7 nucleotides align to TRBD1. The trim removed 6 bases at V and 6 bases at J, leaving 9 bases unmatched. Germline CDR1 is SQVTM and CDR2 is ANQGSEA. The CDR3 has 13 residues. CDR3: CSVRQGTYDTQYF. As DNA, the CDR3 is TGCAGCGTACGACAGGGAACTTACGATACGCAGTATTTT.

This clonotype has ten or more counts. V is TRBV7-9 and J is TRBJ2-7; 11 bases fit TRBD1. The CDR3 consists of 17 residues. V dropped 4 bases and J dropped 2; count of bases not matched to a gene: 10. Germline CDR1 is SEHNR and CDR2 is FQNEAQ (reference sequence). The CDR3 DNA reads TGTGCCAGCAGCTCCCTCGGGACAGGGGGACCGCCCTACGAGCAGTACTTC. Encoded protein: CASSSLGTGGPPYEQYF.

The chain employs TRBV3-1 and TRBJ2-7; 13 nucleotides align to TRBD2. CDR3 length: 16 residues. CDR1 and CDR2 (germline): LGHDT, YNNKEL (reference sequence). Losses at the gene ends were 1 base for V and 2 bases for J; bases not matched to a gene: 2. The CDR3 is CASSQGLAGGPYEQYF. CDR3 DNA: TGTGCCAGCAGCCAAGGACTAGCGGGAGGCCCCTACGAGCAGTACTTC.

This clonotype was counted many times. V usage is TRBV5-1 and J usage is TRBJ1-2; 11 nucleotides line up with TRBD1. Trimming at V came to 4 bases and at J to 3 bases, leaving 11 bases not matched to a gene. CDR1 and CDR2 (germline): SGHRS, YFSETQ. CDR3 length: 17 amino acids. The CDR3 bases are TGCGCCAGCAGCCCCTCGGACAGGGGGCGCGTAGACTATGGCTACACCTTC. Its translation is CASSPSDRGRVDYGYTF.

CDR3 sequence (DNA): TGTGCCATCAGTGAAAAAAACACCGGGGAGCTGTTTTTT. It translates to CAISEKNTGELFF. The rearrangement links TRBV10-3 to TRBJ2-2; D uncertain. V was trimmed by 3 bases and J by 2 bases, leaving 4 bases between them. The CDR3 totals 13 residues. Germline V CDR1 and CDR2: ENHRY, SYGVKD.

This clonotype was recorded at least ten times. The chain is built from TRBV28 and TRBJ2-2; TRBD1 aligns across 8 bases. Trimming removed 4 bases from V and 3 bases from J; junction bases left unmatched: 4. This CDR3 contains 15 residues. Germline CDR1 is MDHEN and CDR2 is SYDVKM. The CDR3 reads CASSSGQGDTGELFF. For the CDR3, the DNA is TGTGCCAGCAGTTCAGGACAGGGCGACACCGGGGAGCTGTTTTTT. The full variable domain, rest sourced from reference TRBV28 and TRBJ2-2, is DVKVTQSSRYLVKRTGEKVFLECVQDMDHENMFWYRQDPGLGLRLIYFSYDVKMKEKGDIPEGYSVSREKKERFSLILESASTNQTSMYLCASSSGQGDTGELFFGEGSRLTVL.

This clonotype showed up many times. The chain links TRBV28 to TRBJ1-6; 8 bases agree with TRBD1. J lost 8 bases, V lost 3 bases, and 3 bases had no gene match. Germline V gene data show CDR1 as MDHEN and CDR2 as SYDVKM. The CDR3 runs 14 residues. The CDR3 DNA is TGTGCCAGCAGTTTCAGGGGGCAGGATTCACCCCTCCACTTT. This encodes CASSFRGQDSPLHF.

This clonotype was found a few times. This chain links TRBV27 with TRBJ1-5, with D tentatively TRBD1 (6 bases). Germline-derived CDR1 and CDR2 are MNHEY and SMNVEV (reference sequence). The CDR3 is 13 amino acids. Trimming took off 4 bases at V and 5 bases at J, with 9 bases between the two ends. The CDR3 coding sequence is TGTGCCAGCAGTTGGGGGCAGGATCAGCCCCAGCATTTT. Its translation is CASSWGQDQPQHF.

This clonotype was observed at least ten times. The rearrangement joins TRBV5-1 to TRBJ1-2; 9 bases fit TRBD1. Per germline, CDR1 SGHRS and CDR2 YFSETQ. J gave up 4 bases and V 4 bases, and 14 bases lay outside the gene matches. The CDR3 extends over 17 amino acids. For the CDR3, the DNA is TGCGCCAGCAGCAGGGGACAGGGACAGGTAGAGATCTATGGCTACACCTTC. The encoded protein is CASSRGQGQVEIYGYTF. The full variable domain, in which reference TRBV5-1 and TRBJ1-2 provide the parts outside the CDR3, is KAGVTQTPRYLIKTRGQQVTLSCSPISGHRSVSWYQQTPGQGLQFLFEYFSETQRNKGNFPGRFSGRQFSNSRSEMNVSTLELGDSALYLCASSRGQGQVEIYGYTFGSGTRLTVV.

The chain employs TRBV5-1 and TRBJ2-3; TRBD1 is a possible D gene (7 bases). The V gene lost 4 bases and the J gene lost 1 base, with 16 bases spanning the gap. The CDR3 spans 16 residues. Germline CDR1 is SGHRS and CDR2 is YFSETQ. CDR3 amino acids: CASSTSRQGGTDTQYF. The CDR3 nucleotides are TGCGCCAGCAGCACTAGCCGACAGGGTGGCACAGATACGCAGTATTTT.

This clonotype was observed a few times. CDR3 DNA: TGTGCCAGCAGCTCCCCGACTAGCGAGAGCACAGATACGCAGTATTTT. It translates to CASSSPTSESTDTQYF. The V and J genes are TRBV9 and TRBJ2-3; 8 bases map to TRBD2. The CDR3 totals 16 residues. CDR1 is SGDLS, CDR2 YYNGEE, per germline. V lost 4 bases to trimming and J lost 0 bases; unmatched junction nucleotides: 7. Full variable domain (missing parts from reference TRBV9 and TRBJ2-3): DSGVTQTPKHLITATGQRVTLRCSPRSGDLSVYWYQQSLDQGLQFLIQYYNGEERAKGNILERFSAQQFPDLHSELNLSSLELGDSALYFCASSSPTSESTDTQYFGPGTRLTVL.

There are a few counts of this clonotype. This sequence joins TRBV30 and TRBJ2-1; 9 nucleotides match TRBD1. The V and J ends lost 5 bases and 4 bases, in that order; junction bases with no gene match: 6. Germline V gene lookup returns CDR1 GTSNPN and CDR2 SVGIG (reference sequence). The CDR3 has 14 residues. The CDR3, as DNA: TGTGCCTGGGAACCGGGACAGGGATACAATGAGCAGTTCTTC. It codes for CAWEPGQGYNEQFF. Based on the CDR3 plus reference TRBV30 and TRBJ2-1, the full variable domain is SQTIHQWPATLVQPVGSPLSLECTVEGTSNPNLYWYRQAAGRGLQLLFYSVGIGQISSEVPQNLSASRPQDRQFILSSKKLLLSDSGFYLCAWEPGQGYNEQFFGPGTRLTVL.

This clonotype was counted many times. V is TRBV5-6 and J is TRBJ1-1; D may be TRBD1 (5 bases). The CDR3 totals 14 residues. Trimming shortened V by 2 bases and J by 3 bases, and 11 bases separated the two germline ends. Per the germline V gene, CDR1 is SGHDT and CDR2 is YYEEEE. Written as DNA, the CDR3 is TGTGCCAGCAGCTTTGCCGGGACCGACACTGAAGCTTTCTTT. Its protein is CASSFAGTDTEAFF.

This clonotype was seen ten or more times. CDR3 bases: TGTGCCAGCAGCCCTTCTGGAGCGACCTACGAGCAGTACTTC. Its protein is CASSPSGATYEQYF. The chain employs TRBV28 and TRBJ2-7, with no clear D. Germline CDR1 is MDHEN and CDR2 is SYDVKM. The CDR3 length is 14 residues. Trimming left V 6 bases short and J 2 bases short, with 14 bases between.

This clonotype was counted ten times or more. The CDR3, as DNA: TGTGCCAGCAGCGCGGGGGGGACAGGGGTAAACCACGAGCAGTACTTC. Translation gives CASSAGGTGVNHEQYF. The chain combines TRBV9 with TRBJ2-7; 10 bases align to TRBD1. Trimming cost V 3 bases and J 5 bases; bases outside gene matches: 11. This CDR3 comprises 16 residues. The germline V gene encodes CDR1 SGDLS and CDR2 YYNGEE.

The chain has TRBV12-3 or TRBV12-4 and TRBJ1-1; maybe TRBD1 (5 bases). The length of the CDR3 is 14 residues. Trimming left V 7 bases short and J 4 bases short, with 16 bases between. CDR3 loop: CASTSQRGGTEAFF. In nucleotides, the CDR3 is TGTGCCAGCACCTCTCAAAGGGGCGGCACTGAAGCTTTCTTT.

This clonotype was detected ten times or more. The J gene is TRBJ2-1, the V gene TRBV6-4, with 11 bases lining up with TRBD1. The CDR3 is 14 residues long. V lost 2 bases, J lost 6 bases, and 0 bases stayed unmatched. Germline CDR1 and CDR2: MRHNA and SNTAGT. The CDR3 bases are TGTGCCAGCAGTGACGGGACAGGGGGCAATGAGCAGTTCTTC. Protein product: CASSDGTGGNEQFF.

This clonotype showed up just a few times. This chain links TRBV7-2 with TRBJ2-1; unclear D gene. V lost 5 bases and J 0 bases, leaving 20 bases between the germline ends. This CDR3 is built from 18 residues. Germline assignment: CDR1 SGHTA and CDR2 FQGNSA. CDR3 sequence: CASSIWNVDRSSYNEQFF. Here the CDR3 DNA reads TGTGCCAGCAGCATTTGGAATGTCGACCGAAGCTCCTACAATGAGCAGTTCTTC. The full variable domain, with the rest looked up from reference TRBV7-2 and TRBJ2-1, is GAGVSQSPSNKVTEKGKDVELRCDPISGHTALYWYRQSLGQGLEFLIYFQGNSAPDKSGLPSDRFSAERTGGSVSTLTIQRTQQEDSAVYLCASSIWNVDRSSYNEQFFGPGTRLTVL.

The rearrangement joins TRBV18 to TRBJ2-7, with TRBD1 as a possible D gene (6 bases). The V gene lost 2 bases and the J gene lost 6 bases, with 14 bases spanning the gap. Germline V gene sequence: CDR1 KGHSH, CDR2 LQKENI. This CDR3 has 14 amino acids. The CDR3 bases are TGTGCCAGCTCACCAAGGGACATCGGTGCCGAGCAGTACTTC. The encoded protein is CASSPRDIGAEQYF.

The chain couples TRBV20-1 to TRBJ1-2, with 11 bases aligning to TRBD1. Trimming cost V 3 bases and J 5 bases; bases outside gene matches: 8. The CDR3 has 15 residues. Germline assignment: CDR1 DFQATT and CDR2 SNEGSKA (reference sequence). The CDR3 sequence is CSASYRTGGAYGYTF. The CDR3 DNA reads TGCAGTGCTAGTTATAGGACAGGGGGCGCTTATGGCTACACCTTC.

Ten or more counts support this clonotype. This sequence joins TRBV18 and TRBJ2-1, with 8 bases fitting TRBD1. The J segment lost 4 bases and the V segment lost 4 bases, leaving 6 bases of the junction unmatched. CDR3 size: 15 residues. Germline lookup yields CDR1 KGHSH and CDR2 LQKENI. As DNA, the CDR3 is TGTGCCAGCTCACTTGACAGGGGTCTATACAATGAGCAGTTCTTC. Residues: CASSLDRGLYNEQFF.

V is TRBV11-2 and J is TRBJ2-3; 12 nucleotides agree with TRBD2. Trimming cost V 0 bases and J 3 bases; bases outside gene matches: 4. The CDR3 totals 17 residues. CDR1 is SGHAT and CDR2 is FQNNGV in the germline V gene. CDR3 amino acids: CASSLDRLAGDTDTQYF. The CDR3 DNA follows: TGTGCCAGCAGCTTAGATCGACTAGCGGGAGATACAGATACGCAGTATTTT.

This clonotype was seen many times. The chain recombines TRBV30 with TRBJ2-1; 10 nucleotides agree with TRBD2. This CDR3 has 14 residues. Germline CDR1 is GTSNPN and CDR2 is SVGIG (reference sequence). Unmatched junction bases numbered 0, after V lost 0 bases and J lost 4 bases. The CDR3 nucleotides are TGTGCCTGGAGTGTACTAGCGGGATACAATGAGCAGTTCTTC. This encodes CAWSVLAGYNEQFF.

This rearrangement joins TRBV19 to TRBJ1-1; the D is unclear. V lost 3 bases, J lost 5 bases, and 16 bases lay in between. The CDR3 consists of 15 residues. Germline V gives CDR1 LNHDA, CDR2 SQIVND (reference sequence). CDR3 residues: CASSINTFLGTEAFF. CDR3 sequence (DNA): TGTGCCAGTAGTATTAACACATTTCTGGGAACTGAAGCTTTCTTT.